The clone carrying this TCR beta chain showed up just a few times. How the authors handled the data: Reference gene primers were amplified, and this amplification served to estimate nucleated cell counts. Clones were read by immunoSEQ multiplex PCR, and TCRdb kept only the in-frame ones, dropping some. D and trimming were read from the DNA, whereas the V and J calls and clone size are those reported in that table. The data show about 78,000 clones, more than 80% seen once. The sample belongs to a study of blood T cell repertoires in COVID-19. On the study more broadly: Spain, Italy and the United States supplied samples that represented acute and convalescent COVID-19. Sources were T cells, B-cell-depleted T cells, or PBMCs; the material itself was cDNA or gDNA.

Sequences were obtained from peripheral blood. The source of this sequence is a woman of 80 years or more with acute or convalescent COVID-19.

The CDR3 region has the DNA TGTGCCGGCAAGAGCTCTGGAAACACCATATATTTT. Its translation is CAGKSSGNTIYF. This chain links TRBV28 with TRBJ1-3; D is unclear. The CDR3 has 12 amino acids. Germline CDR1 reads MDHEN; CDR2 reads SYDVKM. The V end was cut by 11 bases, the J end by 0 bases, with 8 bases between.